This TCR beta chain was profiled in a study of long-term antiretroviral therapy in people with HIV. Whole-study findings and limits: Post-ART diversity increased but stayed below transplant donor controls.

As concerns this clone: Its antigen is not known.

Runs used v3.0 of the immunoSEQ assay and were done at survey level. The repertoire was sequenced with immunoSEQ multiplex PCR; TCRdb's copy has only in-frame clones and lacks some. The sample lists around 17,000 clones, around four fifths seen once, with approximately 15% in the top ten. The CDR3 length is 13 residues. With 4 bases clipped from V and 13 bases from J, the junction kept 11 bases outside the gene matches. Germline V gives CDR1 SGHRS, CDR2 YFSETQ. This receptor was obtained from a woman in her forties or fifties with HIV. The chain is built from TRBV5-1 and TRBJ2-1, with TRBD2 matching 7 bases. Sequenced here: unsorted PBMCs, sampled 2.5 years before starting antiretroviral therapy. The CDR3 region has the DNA TGCGCCAGCAGCCCTCCATCGGGGGGTCACCAGTTCTTC. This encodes CASSPPSGGHQFF.